This T cell receptor (beta chain) derives from a study of T cell responses to AZD1222 COVID-19 vaccine. Repertoires were generated with immunoSEQ multiplex PCR, while TCRdb's copy carries only in-frame clones and drops some. The repertoire holds over 95,000 clones, with approximately 90% as singletons. The CDR3 totals 16 residues. J lost 9 bases, V lost 6 bases, and 12 bases had no gene match. The V gene's germline CDR1 is LGHDT and CDR2 YNNKEL (reference sequence). V usage is TRBV3-1 (or the pseudogene TRBV3-2) and J usage is TRBJ2-1, with TRBD2 matching 12 bases. The specimen was peripheral blood, collected on day 0 of AZD1222 vaccination. This clonotype originated in an adult in good health. The CDR3 DNA reads TGTGCCAGCAGACCCACTAGCGGGGGGCCGGGGAGTGAGCAGTTCTTC. Protein: CASRPTSGGPGSEQFF.